This T cell receptor (beta chain) was profiled in a study of early T cells in non-severe SARS-CoV-2 infection. One entry per CDR3 protein, called by TCRdb with MiXCR from the 5' RACE reads. The table shows 60,000 to 65,000 distinct CDR3 sequences, with less than 9.5% occurring only once. Looked up from germline, CDR1 is LGHNA and CDR2 is YNFKEQ. CDR3 size: 18 residues. Deletions cut 1 base from V and 0 bases from J, with 13 bases between. Sequences were derived from whole blood, sampled at baseline. The V and J genes are TRBV4-2 and TRBJ1-6; perhaps TRBD1 as D (6 bases). This sequence was found in an adult who was a healthcare worker with PCR-confirmed SARS-CoV-2 infection or an uninfected control (not recorded which). The CDR3 coding sequence is TGTGCCAGCAGCCAAGGTGGTGGCAGGGGCTCCTATAATTCACCCCTCCACTTT. It is translated as CASSQGGGRGSYNSPLHF.